The sample holds one count of the clone carrying this TCR beta chain. This entry comes from a study of beta chain features in type 1 diabetes. CDR3 length: 12 residues. The germline V gene encodes CDR1 SQVTM and CDR2 ANQGSEA. Between the trimmed V and J ends, which lost 2 bases and 3 bases, there was a span of 8 bases. Isolation of CD4+ naive, central memory, regulatory and stem cell-like memory cells was achieved by sorting via CD45RO/CCR7/CD25/CD127/CD95/CD27. Reverse transcription of all isolated RNA meant that expressed TCRB transcripts were sequenced. The method was immunoSEQ multiplex PCR; TCRdb's version includes in-frame clones alone and lacks a portion of them. This table holds fewer than 900,000 clones, roughly 16% found once.

What was sequenced was naive CD4+ T cells from blood. The clonotype comes from a woman between 18 and 29 years old in good health. V usage is TRBV29-1 and J usage is TRBJ2-7; D is uncertain. The CDR3 DNA is TGCAGCGTTGAAATTGGCAGCTACGAGCAGTACTTC. The encoded protein is CSVEIGSYEQYF.